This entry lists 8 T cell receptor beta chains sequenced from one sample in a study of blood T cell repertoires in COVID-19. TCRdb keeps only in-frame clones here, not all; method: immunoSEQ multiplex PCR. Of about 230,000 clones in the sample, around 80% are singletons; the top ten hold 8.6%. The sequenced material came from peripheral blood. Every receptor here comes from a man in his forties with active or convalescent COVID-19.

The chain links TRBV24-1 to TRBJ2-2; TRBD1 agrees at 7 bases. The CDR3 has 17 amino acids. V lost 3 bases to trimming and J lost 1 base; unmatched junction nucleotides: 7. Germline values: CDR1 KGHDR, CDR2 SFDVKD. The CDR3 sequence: CATSDAYRGLNTGELFF. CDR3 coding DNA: TGTGCCACCAGTGATGCCTACAGGGGATTGAACACCGGGGAGCTGTTTTTT.

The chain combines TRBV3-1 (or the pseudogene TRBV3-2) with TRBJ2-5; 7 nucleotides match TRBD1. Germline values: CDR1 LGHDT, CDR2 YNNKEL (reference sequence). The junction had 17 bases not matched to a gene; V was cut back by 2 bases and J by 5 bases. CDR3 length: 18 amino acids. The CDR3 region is CASSQKSNRGLVGETQYF. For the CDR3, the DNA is TGTGCCAGCAGCCAAAAGTCTAACAGGGGTTTGGTCGGGGAGACCCAGTACTTC.

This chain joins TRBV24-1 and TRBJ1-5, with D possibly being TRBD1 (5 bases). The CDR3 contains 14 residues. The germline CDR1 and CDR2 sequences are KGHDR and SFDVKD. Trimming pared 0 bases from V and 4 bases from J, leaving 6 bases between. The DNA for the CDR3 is TGTGCCACCAGTGATTTGTCAGGGAATCAGCCCCAGCATTTT. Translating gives CATSDLSGNQPQHF.

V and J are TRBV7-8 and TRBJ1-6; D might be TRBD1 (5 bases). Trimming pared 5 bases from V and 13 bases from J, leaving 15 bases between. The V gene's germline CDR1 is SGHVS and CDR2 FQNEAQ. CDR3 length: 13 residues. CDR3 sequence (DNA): TGTGCCAGCAGCGGGGGGACCGGAGCGCCCCTCCACTTT. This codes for CASSGGTGAPLHF.

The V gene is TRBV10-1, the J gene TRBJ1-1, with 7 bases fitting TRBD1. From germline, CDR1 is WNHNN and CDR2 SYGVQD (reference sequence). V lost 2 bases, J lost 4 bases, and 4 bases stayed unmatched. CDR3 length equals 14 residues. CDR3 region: CASSENAGGTEAFF. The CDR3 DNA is TGCGCCAGCAGTGAGAATGCAGGGGGCACTGAAGCTTTCTTT.

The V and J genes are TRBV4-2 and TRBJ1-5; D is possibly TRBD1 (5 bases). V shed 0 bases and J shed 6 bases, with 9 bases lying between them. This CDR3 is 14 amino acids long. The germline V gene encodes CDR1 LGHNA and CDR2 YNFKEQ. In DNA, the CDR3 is TGTGCCAGCAGCCAAGATATAGGGGTTCAGCCCCAGCATTTT. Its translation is CASSQDIGVQPQHF.

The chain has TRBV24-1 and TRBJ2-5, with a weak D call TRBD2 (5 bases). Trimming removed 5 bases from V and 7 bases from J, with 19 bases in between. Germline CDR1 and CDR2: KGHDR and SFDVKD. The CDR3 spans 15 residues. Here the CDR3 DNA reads TGTGCCACCAGTGGGGCCCCGGGATCCTTGTGGACCCAGTACTTC. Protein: CATSGAPGSLWTQYF.

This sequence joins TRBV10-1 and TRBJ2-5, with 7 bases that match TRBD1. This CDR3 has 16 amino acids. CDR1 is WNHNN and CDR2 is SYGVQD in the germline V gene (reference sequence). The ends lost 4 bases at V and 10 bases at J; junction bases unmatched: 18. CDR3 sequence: CASSASLAGQAKDQYF. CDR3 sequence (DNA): TGCGCCAGCAGTGCCTCCCTTGCTGGACAGGCGAAGGACCAGTACTTC.